A selection of T cell receptor beta chains follows, all from one sample in a study of T cells in Graves' hyperthyroidism and ophthalmopathy. TCRdb processed the multiplex PCR reads anew with MiXCR; each CDR3 protein has one entry. The table has roughly 740,000 distinct CDR3 sequences, around 17% seen once. The sample consisted of blood. Every receptor here comes from a man between 18 and 35 years old with Graves' hyperthyroidism. Both conserved end residues are part of each CDR3. Fields, in order: J gene, V gene, clone size, D gene, CDR3 protein, CDR3 DNA. The D gene is left open where the match is weak. The size of a clone is reported for some rows only, either as once, few or many, or as a class for expanded clones.

J: TRBJ2-2; V: TRBV6-2/TRBV6-3; size: -; D: -; CDR3: CASSRPSGTGELFF; DNA: TGTGCCAGCAGTCGACCCTCGGGCACCGGGGAGCTGTTTTTT
J: TRBJ2-7; V: TRBV11-2; size: many; D: -; CDR3: CASSLSVRGRDEQYF; DNA: TGTGCCAGCAGCTTAAGTGTACGCGGTCGGGACGAGCAGTACTTC
J: TRBJ2-5; V: TRBV12-3/TRBV12-4; size: many; D: TRBD2; CDR3: CASSLRSLAGARETQYF; DNA: TGTGCCAGCAGTTTAAGGTCGCTAGCGGGAGCTCGAGAGACCCAGTACTTC
J: TRBJ2-1; V: TRBV7-3; size: -; D: -; CDR3: CASSVQGGGWHEQFF; DNA: TGTGCCAGCAGCGTCCAAGGGGGAGGTTGGCATGAGCAGTTCTTC
J: TRBJ2-4; V: TRBV7-2; size: -; D: -; CDR3: CASSLDPGENIQYF; DNA: TGTGCCAGCAGCTTAGATCCGGGGGAAAACATTCAGTACTTC
J: TRBJ1-6; V: TRBV12-3/TRBV12-4; size: many; D: -; CDR3: CASSLGPRSSPLHF; DNA: TGTGCCAGCAGTTTAGGGCCGAGGAGCTCACCCCTCCACTTT
J: TRBJ1-1; V: TRBV3-1; size: many; D: -; CDR3: CAGPGRGNTEAFF; DNA: TGTGCCGGCCCAGGGCGGGGGAACACTGAAGCTTTCTTT
J: TRBJ2-1; V: TRBV7-9; size: -; D: TRBD2; CDR3: CASSKTSALPNEQFF; DNA: TGTGCCAGCAGCAAAACTAGCGCGCTGCCCAATGAGCAGTTCTTC
J: TRBJ2-2; V: TRBV3-1; size: -; D: TRBD2; CDR3: CASTLAGGNTGELFF; DNA: TGTGCCAGCACTCTAGCGGGAGGGAACACCGGGGAGCTGTTTTTT
J: TRBJ1-5; V: TRBV20-1; size: few; D: TRBD1; CDR3: CSATVWTGASNQPQHF; DNA: TGCAGTGCTACCGTTTGGACAGGGGCTAGCAATCAGCCCCAGCATTTT
J: TRBJ2-7; V: TRBV7-2; size: -; D: -; CDR3: CASSLGGIRYEQYF; DNA: TGTGCCAGCAGCTTAGGGGGGATTAGGTACGAGCAGTACTTC
J: TRBJ1-1; V: TRBV11-2; size: -; D: -; CDR3: CASSSGLEAFF; DNA: TGTGCCAGCAGCTCTGGCCTTGAAGCTTTCTTT
J: TRBJ2-1; V: TRBV28; size: many; D: TRBD2; CDR3: CASSSTYSGTRVWNEQFF; DNA: TGTGCCAGCAGTTCGACATACTCCGGGACTAGAGTTTGGAATGAGCAGTTCTTC
J: TRBJ2-1; V: TRBV19; size: few; D: TRBD1; CDR3: CASSIGQANEQFF; DNA: TGTGCCAGTAGTATCGGACAGGCGAATGAGCAGTTCTTC
J: TRBJ1-1; V: TRBV6-1; size: many; D: -; CDR3: CASSDLRGNTEAFF; DNA: TGTGCCAGCAGTGACCTGAGGGGTAACACTGAAGCTTTCTTT
J: TRBJ2-7; V: TRBV4-2; size: few; D: TRBD2; CDR3: CASSQPGLAGREQYF; DNA: TGTGCCAGCAGCCAACCGGGACTAGCGGGAAGGGAGCAGTACTTC
J: TRBJ2-7; V: TRBV18; size: many; D: -; CDR3: CASSPPSVYEQYF; DNA: TGTGCCAGCTCACCACCGTCAGTCTACGAGCAGTACTTC
J: TRBJ2-1; V: TRBV2; size: many; D: -; CDR3: CASSGPGQNEQFF; DNA: TGTGCCAGCAGTGGTCCAGGGCAAAATGAGCAGTTCTTC
J: TRBJ2-5; V: TRBV7-6; size: -; D: TRBD1; CDR3: CASSLVGTGKETQYF; DNA: TGTGCCAGCAGCTTAGTTGGGACAGGGAAAGAGACCCAGTACTTC
J: TRBJ2-7; V: TRBV28; size: -; D: -; CDR3: CASSGMATYEQYF; DNA: TGTGCCAGCAGTGGTATGGCCACCTACGAGCAGTACTTC
J: TRBJ1-2; V: TRBV18; size: once; D: TRBD1; CDR3: CASSQTGTGDGYTF; DNA: TGTGCCAGCTCACAAACCGGGACAGGGGATGGCTACACCTTC
J: TRBJ2-2; V: TRBV4-1; size: few; D: TRBD2; CDR3: CASSPGLATGELFF; DNA: TGCGCCAGCAGCCCCGGACTAGCCACCGGGGAGCTGTTTTTT
J: TRBJ2-3; V: TRBV12-3/TRBV12-4; size: many; D: TRBD2; CDR3: CASSSGTSGSIDTQYF; DNA: TGTGCCAGCAGTAGCGGGACTAGCGGGAGTATAGATACGCAGTATTTT
J: TRBJ1-6; V: TRBV6-5; size: many; D: TRBD1; CDR3: CASSYRGLRNSPLHF; DNA: TGTGCCAGCAGTTACAGGGGGCTTAGGAATTCACCCCTCCACTTT
J: TRBJ2-5; V: TRBV2; size: many; D: -; CDR3: CASTLDYGQTQYF; DNA: TGTGCCAGCACCCTGGACTACGGCCAGACCCAGTACTTC
J: TRBJ2-7; V: TRBV7-2; size: many; D: TRBD1; CDR3: CASSFWDSLSYEQYF; DNA: TGTGCCAGCAGCTTTTGGGACAGCCTGTCCTACGAGCAGTACTTC
J: TRBJ2-3; V: TRBV12-3/TRBV12-4; size: -; D: TRBD2; CDR3: CASSFGIEREADTQYF; DNA: TGTGCCAGCAGTTTCGGTATCGAGCGGGAGGCAGATACGCAGTATTTT
J: TRBJ2-4; V: TRBV2; size: many; D: -; CDR3: CATALRIPVAAKNIQYF; DNA: TGTGCCACGGCCTTAAGAATCCCGGTGGCAGCCAAAAACATTCAGTACTTC
J: TRBJ2-1; V: TRBV7-3; size: -; D: -; CDR3: CASSPRPGSYNEQFF; DNA: TGTGCCAGCAGCCCCCGACCTGGCTCCTACAATGAGCAGTTCTTC
J: TRBJ1-5; V: TRBV10-3; size: -; D: -; CDR3: CAIRGQGGQPQHF; DNA: TGTGCCATCAGAGGGCAGGGTGGACAGCCCCAGCATTTT
J: TRBJ2-5; V: TRBV27; size: many; D: -; CDR3: CANPMGQETQYF; DNA: TGTGCCAACCCTATGGGCCAAGAGACCCAGTACTTC
J: TRBJ2-5; V: TRBV19; size: few; D: TRBD2; CDR3: CASSISGTSAETQYF; DNA: TGTGCCAGTAGTATTAGCGGGACCTCGGCGGAGACCCAGTACTTC
J: TRBJ2-4; V: TRBV19; size: -; D: -; CDR3: CATTIFSGAGAIQYF; DNA: TGTGCCACAACAATCTTCTCAGGGGCCGGGGCCATTCAGTACTTC
J: TRBJ2-7; V: TRBV28; size: many; D: TRBD2; CDR3: CASRPTSGSYEQYF; DNA: TGTGCCAGCAGGCCTACTAGCGGGAGCTACGAGCAGTACTTC
J: TRBJ2-1; V: TRBV30; size: few; D: -; CDR3: CAWSTDRFNNEQFF; DNA: TGTGCCTGGAGTACCGACAGATTTAACAATGAGCAGTTCTTC
J: TRBJ2-1; V: TRBV7-2; size: few; D: TRBD2; CDR3: CASSFFSGAFNNEQFF; DNA: TGTGCCAGCAGCTTCTTTAGCGGGGCCTTCAACAATGAGCAGTTCTTC
J: TRBJ2-5; V: TRBV18; size: -; D: -; CDR3: CASSPIGDGHLQETQYF; DNA: TGTGCCAGCTCACCTATCGGCGATGGACACCTCCAAGAGACCCAGTACTTC
J: TRBJ2-7; V: TRBV5-6; size: many; D: -; CDR3: CASSFGGRLDEQYF; DNA: TGTGCCAGCAGCTTCGGGGGTCGGCTCGACGAGCAGTACTTC
J: TRBJ2-5; V: TRBV30; size: many; D: TRBD2; CDR3: CAWRPGLAEVETQYF; DNA: TGTGCCTGGAGGCCCGGACTAGCAGAGGTAGAGACCCAGTACTTC
J: TRBJ2-7; V: TRBV28; size: many; D: -; CDR3: CASSSRGSGRDEQYF; DNA: TGTGCCAGCAGTTCTCGGGGGTCGGGGAGAGACGAGCAGTACTTC
J: TRBJ2-7; V: TRBV20-1; size: many; D: TRBD1; CDR3: CSARPGTVYEQYF; DNA: TGCAGTGCTAGACCAGGGACAGTCTACGAGCAGTACTTC
J: TRBJ2-7; V: TRBV29-1; size: -; D: -; CDR3: CSVVRAPYEQYF; DNA: TGCAGCGTTGTCAGGGCCCCCTACGAGCAGTACTTC
J: TRBJ2-5; V: TRBV7-9; size: -; D: -; CDR3: CASSPDTRETQYF; DNA: TGTGCCAGCAGCCCGGATACACGGGAGACCCAGTACTTC
J: TRBJ1-1; V: TRBV6-5; size: -; D: -; CDR3: CASSFSTRVAEAFF; DNA: TGTGCCAGCAGTTTTTCCACACGGGTGGCTGAAGCTTTCTTT
J: TRBJ1-6; V: TRBV7-8; size: -; D: -; CDR3: CASSLGDVNSPLHF; DNA: TGTGCCAGCAGCTTAGGGGACGTCAATTCACCCCTCCACTTT
J: TRBJ2-1; V: TRBV5-4; size: few; D: TRBD2; CDR3: CASSFLAGVGNEQFF; DNA: TGTGCCAGCAGCTTCCTAGCGGGAGTGGGGAATGAGCAGTTCTTC
J: TRBJ1-1; V: TRBV27; size: -; D: -; CDR3: CASSLVGGTAEAFF; DNA: TGTGCCAGCAGTTTGGTCGGCGGGACGGCTGAAGCTTTCTTT
J: TRBJ2-7; V: TRBV12-3/TRBV12-4; size: many; D: TRBD2; CDR3: CASSFASGFGYF; DNA: TGTGCCAGCAGTTTCGCTAGCGGGTTCGGCTACTTC
J: TRBJ1-5; V: TRBV12-3/TRBV12-4; size: -; D: -; CDR3: CASSPTSKGLSQPQHF; DNA: TGTGCCAGCAGTCCCACCAGTAAAGGGCTTAGTCAGCCCCAGCATTTT
J: TRBJ2-7; V: TRBV28; size: many; D: TRBD2; CDR3: CASSFEGAGGREQYF; DNA: TGTGCCAGCAGTTTTGAGGGAGCGGGAGGGCGAGAGCAGTACTTC
J: TRBJ2-1; V: TRBV6-4; size: -; D: TRBD1; CDR3: CASGRRTGIPLSYNEQFF; DNA: TGTGCCAGCGGTAGGCGGACAGGGATTCCCCTATCCTACAATGAGCAGTTCTTC
J: TRBJ2-4; V: TRBV12-5; size: few; D: -; CDR3: CASGDSLSQNIQYF; DNA: TGTGCTAGTGGGGACAGTCTATCCCAAAACATTCAGTACTTC
J: TRBJ1-5; V: TRBV2; size: -; D: -; CDR3: CASSLQQGIRGQPQHF; DNA: TGTGCCAGCAGCCTACAACAGGGAATCCGCGGTCAGCCCCAGCATTTT
J: TRBJ2-2; V: TRBV20-1; size: many; D: -; CDR3: CSARVPGTGELFF; DNA: TGCAGTGCTAGAGTACCGGGCACCGGGGAGCTGTTTTTT
J: TRBJ2-7; V: TRBV2; size: -; D: TRBD1; CDR3: CASCSGQGFEQYF; DNA: TGTGCCAGCTGCTCTGGACAGGGGTTCGAGCAGTACTTC